These 4 T cell receptor beta chains were sequenced from one sample in a study of blood T cell repertoires in COVID-19. Repertoires were generated with immunoSEQ multiplex PCR, while TCRdb's copy carries only in-frame clones and drops some. Here the sample spans around 200,000 clones, around 87% being singletons. The sample consisted of peripheral blood. The receptors come from a man in his fifties or sixties with acute or convalescent COVID-19.

In DNA, the CDR3 is TGTGCCAGCAGCTTCTTTAGCGGGATCTCCTACAATGAGCAGTTCTTC. The encoded protein is CASSFFSGISYNEQFF. This chain joins TRBV7-8 and TRBJ2-1; 8 bases line up with TRBD2. This CDR3 comprises 16 residues. The ends lost 3 bases at V and 0 bases at J; junction bases unmatched: 4. Germline lookup yields CDR1 SGHVS and CDR2 FQNEAQ.

The rearrangement uses TRBV20-1 and TRBJ2-7; D is unclear. CDR3 length: 10 residues. Germline CDR1 and CDR2: DFQATT and SNEGSKA (reference sequence). The V gene lost 5 bases and the J gene lost 3 bases, with 5 bases spanning the gap. CDR3: CSAFYYEQYV. In DNA form, the CDR3 reads TGCAGTGCTTTCTACTACGAGCAGTACGTC.

This CDR3 is CASTPSYEQYV. The DNA for the CDR3 is TGTGCCAGCACCCCTTCCTACGAGCAGTACGTC. The chain couples TRBV5-4 to TRBJ2-7; D not certain. Germline V CDR1 and CDR2: SGHNT, YYREEE (reference sequence). V gave up 6 bases and J gave up 1 base, with 5 bases separating them. This CDR3 is 11 amino acids long.

CDR3 loop: CASSQDPSFGYEQYF. Written as DNA, the CDR3 is TGTGCCAGCAGCCAAGATCCTAGCTTTGGCTACGAGCAGTACTTC. J is TRBJ2-7 and V is TRBV3-1 (or the pseudogene TRBV3-2); perhaps TRBD2 as D (5 bases). The germline V gene has CDR1 LGHDT and CDR2 YNNKEL (reference sequence). With 0 bases removed from V and 3 bases from J, the gap between germline ends came to 12 bases. CDR3 size: 15 residues.